This entry concerns a single T cell receptor (beta chain). A Seattle source enrolled patients during active infection and followed them longitudinally. This sample was included in a study of blood T cell repertoires in COVID-19. The overall study: From T cells, B-cell-depleted T cells, or PBMCs came the material, which was cDNA or gDNA.

Original analysis: Reference gene primer amplification in the assay estimated nucleated cell counts. The protocol was immunoSEQ multiplex PCR, while the TCRdb copy is restricted to in-frame clones and leaves out a portion. V and J calls and clone size are given by that table; D and trimming were obtained from the DNA. The sample includes nearly 250,000 clones, roughly 83% of them seen just once. The CDR3 is made up of 16 amino acids. Germline V gene sequence: CDR1 LNHDA, CDR2 SQIVND (reference sequence). The ends lost 4 bases at V and 1 base at J; junction bases unmatched: 3. The specimen was peripheral blood. The sequence came from a woman over 75 with COVID-19, enrolled during active disease. The chain employs TRBV19 and TRBJ2-3, with 12 bases lining up with TRBD2. The CDR3 region has the DNA TGTGCCAGTAGTAAGGGACTAGCGGGTGGCACAGATACGCAGTATTTT. Encoded protein: CASSKGLAGGTDTQYF.